Listed here are 16 T cell receptor beta chains from one sample, sequenced in a study of patients and donors after allogeneic stem cell transplantation. TCRdb re-called the RT-PCR reads through MiXCR, storing one row per CDR3 protein. Of 1,500 to 2,000 distinct CDR3 sequences listed, roughly 15% are singletons. The sequenced sample was blood, either unsorted or a sorted T cell fraction (not recorded which). The receptors derive from a human donor who was either an allogeneic HSCT recipient or a stem cell or donor lymphocyte infusion donor (not recorded which). It is not recorded whose cells these are; they may come from a transplant donor.

This clonotype was recorded many times. The J gene is TRBJ2-1, the V gene TRBV20-1; TRBD1 or TRBD2 may be the D gene (5 bases each). Germline values: CDR1 DFQATT, CDR2 SNEGSKA (reference sequence). Trimming pared 1 base from V and 8 bases from J, leaving 12 bases between. The CDR3 sequence is 13 residues long. This CDR3 is CSARGRAGHEQFF. In DNA form, the CDR3 reads TGCAGTGCTAGAGGGCGGGCAGGGCATGAGCAGTTCTTC.

The chain couples TRBV6-1 to TRBJ1-4, with D maybe TRBD1 (5 bases). From germline, CDR1 is MNHNS and CDR2 SASEGT. The CDR3 is 14 amino acids. V was clipped by 7 bases and J by 8 bases, with 17 bases between them. CDR3 DNA: TGTGCCAGCATCACTGGGGGGGTGTCGGAAAAACTGTTTTTT. Protein product: CASITGGVSEKLFF.

This clonotype was seen ten or more times. The chain recombines TRBV7-9 with TRBJ1-2, with D perhaps TRBD1 (5 bases). The germline CDR1 and CDR2 sequences are SEHNR and FQNEAQ (reference sequence). The length of the CDR3 is 16 residues. The V end was cut by 2 bases, the J end by 3 bases, with 16 bases between. The CDR3 bases are TGTGCCAGCAGCTTATCGGGGCGGAAGACCCACTATGGCTACACCTTC. Amino acid sequence: CASSLSGRKTHYGYTF. Combining the CDR3 with reference TRBV7-9 and TRBJ1-2 gives the whole variable domain DTGVSQNPRHKITKRGQNVTFRCDPISEHNRLYWYRQTLGQGPEFLTYFQNEAQLEKSRLLSDRFSAERPKGSFSTLEIQRTEQGDSAMYLCASSLSGRKTHYGYTFGSGTRLTVV.

This clonotype was seen repeatedly, ten times or more. The chain recombines TRBV6-1 with TRBJ1-3; 10 positions agree with TRBD1. The CDR3 is made up of 13 amino acids. Per germline, CDR1 MNHNS and CDR2 SASEGT. Trimming cost V 8 bases and J 7 bases; bases outside gene matches: 5. The CDR3 here is CASQTGGWNTIYF. CDR3 sequence (DNA): TGTGCCAGCCAGACAGGGGGCTGGAACACCATATATTTT.

Ten or more counts support this clonotype. CDR3 DNA sequence: TGTGCCAGCAGCTTACTAGCGGGAGGGTCGGAGACCCAGTACTTC. Translating gives CASSLLAGGSETQYF. This sequence joins TRBV7-9 and TRBJ2-5; 12 positions agree with TRBD2. The CDR3 totals 15 residues. The germline CDR1 and CDR2 sequences are SEHNR and FQNEAQ (reference sequence). V gave up 2 bases and J gave up 5 bases; unmatched junction bases: 3.

This clonotype came up many times. The V gene is TRBV6-5, the J gene TRBJ2-2; TRBD1 might be the D (6 bases). V was cut by 5 bases and J by 0 bases, with 16 bases left in between. The germline gives CDR1 MNHEY, CDR2 SVGAGI. There are 17 residues in the CDR3. CDR3 in amino acids: CASSTNRDTPNTGELFF. CDR3 coding DNA: TGTGCCAGCAGTACCAACCGGGACACGCCGAACACCGGGGAGCTGTTTTTT.

In this sample, this clonotype is medium-sized. V usage is TRBV4-3 and J usage is TRBJ1-1, with D uncertain. The CDR3 sequence is 15 residues long. The germline V and J ends were trimmed by 3 bases and 0 bases, with 11 bases remaining between them. Germline values: CDR1 LGHNA, CDR2 YSLEER. The CDR3 here is CASSQGWELNTEAFF. CDR3 DNA sequence: TGCGCCAGCAGCCAGGGGTGGGAGTTGAACACTGAAGCTTTCTTT.

This clonotype was counted at least ten times. DNA for the CDR3: TGTGCCAGCAGCCCCAGCGGGGGCACAGATACGCAGTATTTT. Its protein is CASSPSGGTDTQYF. V is TRBV7-7 and J is TRBJ2-3; 7 bases are a match to TRBD2. Germline CDR1 is SSHAT and CDR2 is FNYEAQ (reference sequence). Trimming took 5 bases from V and 1 from J; bases not matched to a gene: 3. This CDR3 contains 14 residues.

The rearrangement links TRBV5-1 to TRBJ1-6; the match to TRBD1 covers 7 bases. V lost 4 bases, J lost 6 bases, and 4 bases stayed unmatched. Germline V gene sequence: CDR1 SGHRS, CDR2 YFSETQ. The length of the CDR3 is 14 residues. The DNA of the CDR3 is TGCGCCAGCAGCCACGGGACAGTTAATTCACCCCTCCACTTT. It specifies CASSHGTVNSPLHF.

This clonotype qualifies as medium-sized (0.01 to 0.1%). The chain is built from TRBV7-9 and TRBJ2-7; D ambiguous. This CDR3 is 12 amino acids long. The germline V and J ends were trimmed by 4 bases and 7 bases, with 11 bases remaining between them. Germline CDR1 SEHNR, CDR2 FQNEAQ (reference sequence). The DNA for the CDR3 is TGTGCCAGCAGCTCTATGCTGGGGGAGCAGTACTTC. It codes for CASSSMLGEQYF.

The J gene is TRBJ2-7, the V gene TRBV15; 7 bases are shared with TRBD1. Losses at the gene ends were 0 bases for V and 5 bases for J; bases not matched to a gene: 7. The V gene's germline CDR1 is LNHNV and CDR2 YYDKDF (reference sequence). The CDR3 is 15 amino acids. CDR3 region: CATSREPGTVHEQYF. CDR3 nucleotides: TGTGCCACCAGCAGAGAGCCAGGGACAGTACACGAGCAGTACTTC.

This clonotype was seen ten or more times. The CDR3, as DNA: TGTGCCAGCTCACGTATACTAGCGGGAGGGAACACAGATACGCAGTATTTT. Its translation is CASSRILAGGNTDTQYF. The V and J genes are TRBV18 and TRBJ2-3; the match to TRBD2 covers 13 bases. There are 17 residues in the CDR3. Trimming at V came to 4 bases and at J to 2 bases, leaving 6 bases not matched to a gene. Germline V CDR1 and CDR2: KGHSH, LQKENI.

J is TRBJ2-7 and V is TRBV20-1; 7 nucleotides match TRBD2. The CDR3 length is 15 residues. After removal of 4 bases from V and 1 base from J, the junction contained 10 bases not matched to a gene. CDR1 is DFQATT, CDR2 SNEGSKA, per germline (reference sequence). The CDR3, as DNA: TGCAGTGCTACCCTAGCGGAGACCGCTTCCTACGAGCAGTACTTC. This translates into CSATLAETASYEQYF.

The sample holds one count of this clonotype. The V and J genes are TRBV11-2 and TRBJ2-2, with D unclear. The CDR3 runs 14 residues. Per germline, CDR1 SGHAT and CDR2 FQNNGV. Trimming removed 5 bases from V and 5 bases from J, with 12 bases in between. CDR3: CASSLFSSTGELFF. The CDR3, as DNA: TGTGCCAGCAGCCTTTTCTCCTCTACCGGGGAGCTGTTTTTT.

This chain connects TRBV4-3 to TRBJ2-3; D not resolved. Looked up from germline, CDR1 is LGHNA and CDR2 is YSLEER. This CDR3 comprises 13 residues. The germline V and J ends were trimmed by 0 bases and 9 bases, with 10 bases remaining between them. The CDR3 protein is CASSQEPSSTQYF. DNA for the CDR3: TGCGCCAGCAGCCAAGAGCCAAGCAGCACGCAGTATTTT.

This chain uses TRBV18 with TRBJ2-1; 7 bases align to TRBD2. The V and J ends lost 0 bases and 10 bases, in that order; junction bases with no gene match: 3. The length of the CDR3 is 13 residues. The germline V gene has CDR1 KGHSH and CDR2 LQKENI. The CDR3 DNA reads TGTGCCAGCTCACCACCGGGAGGGCCCGAGCAGTTCTTC. Residues: CASSPPGGPEQFF.